This entry features one TCR beta chain sequence. Sequencing used immunoSEQ multiplex PCR; TCRdb keeps in-frame clones, though not all of them. Seen here are roughly 50,000 clones, more than 80% observed once, and the top ten hold around 0.8%. This sample was included in a study of control samples from healthy donors and cancer patients. This CDR3 spans 14 amino acids. V shed 0 bases and J 5 bases; nucleotides not matched to a gene: 2. Germline-derived CDR1 and CDR2 are SGDLS and YYNGEE. The chain combines TRBV9 with TRBJ1-5; TRBD1 matches at 7 bases. The clonotype was recovered from a man aged 30-40 years with colorectal cancer. Sequencing used PBMCs. CDR3 nucleotides: TGTGCCAGCAGCGTAGATCAGGGGGATCAGCCCCAGCATTTT. It is translated as CASSVDQGDQPQHF. The full variable domain, with the rest looked up from reference TRBV9 and TRBJ1-5, is DSGVTQTPKHLITATGQRVTLRCSPRSGDLSVYWYQQSLDQGLQFLIQYYNGEERAKGNILERFSAQQFPDLHSELNLSSLELGDSALYFCASSVDQGDQPQHFGDGTRLSIL.